Listed here are 12 T cell receptor beta chains from one sample, sequenced in a study of control samples from healthy donors and cancer patients. Sequenced by immunoSEQ multiplex PCR; TCRdb stores in-frame clones only, minus some. The data show more than 150,000 clones, with over 90% seen just once and under 2.5% held by the top ten. Sequenced material: blood. These receptors all come from a man aged 50 or older in good health.

This clone was counted a few times. The chain joins TRBV5-1 to TRBJ2-1; the match to TRBD2 covers 14 bases. The CDR3 spans 14 residues. V lost 4 bases to trimming and J lost 14 bases; unmatched junction nucleotides: 8. Germline values: CDR1 SGHRS, CDR2 YFSETQ. The CDR3 protein is CASSQGLAGDSEFF. In DNA, the CDR3 is TGCGCCAGCAGCCAGGGACTAGCGGGAGATTCGGAGTTCTTC.

The chain uses TRBV14 and TRBJ2-7; D possibly uses TRBD1 or TRBD2 (5 bases each). The CDR3 sequence is 17 residues long. The V and J ends lost 0 bases and 3 bases respectively, with 18 bases between them. Germline lookup yields CDR1 SGHDN and CDR2 FVKESK. CDR3 loop: CASSQEPRWGNLYEQYF. Written as DNA, the CDR3 is TGTGCCAGCAGCCAAGAACCGCGGTGGGGGAATCTCTACGAGCAGTACTTC.

V gene TRBV10-1 combines with J gene TRBJ2-7; D is uncertain. The CDR3 covers 14 residues. Germline-derived CDR1 and CDR2 are WNHNN and SYGVQD (reference sequence). Trimming took 0 bases from V and 3 from J, leaving 9 bases between them. CDR3 sequence (DNA): TGCGCCAGCAGTGAGTCGGGTCGGAACTACGAGCAGTACTTC. It is translated as CASSESGRNYEQYF.

The rearrangement joins TRBV4-1 to TRBJ2-1, with 11 nucleotides matching TRBD2. J was trimmed by 2 bases and V by 1 base; bases with no gene match: 4. CDR1 and CDR2 from the germline V gene are MGHRA and YSYEKL. This CDR3 region has 17 residues. CDR3 amino acids: CASSQAQTSGTYNEQFF. The CDR3 nucleotides are TGCGCCAGCAGCCAAGCCCAGACTAGCGGGACCTACAATGAGCAGTTCTTC.

The rearrangement uses TRBV3-1 (or the pseudogene TRBV3-2) and TRBJ2-1; D call uncertain. CDR3 length equals 14 residues. Per germline, CDR1 LGHDT and CDR2 YNNKEL (reference sequence). V lost 3 bases and J 3 bases, leaving 9 bases between the germline ends. The CDR3 coding sequence is TGTGCCAGCAGCCACCGGGCTAGCTACAATGAGCAGTTCTTC. Protein product: CASSHRASYNEQFF.

About this clone itself: Other DNA sequences in this specimen translate into the identical CDR3. This sequence joins TRBV10-3 and TRBJ2-3; no reliable D call. This CDR3 region has 13 residues. The germline CDR1 and CDR2 sequences are ENHRY and SYGVKD. V was shortened by 0 bases and J by 6 bases, with 7 bases between the two germline ends. In DNA, the CDR3 is TGTGCCATCAGTGAGTCAGGCGTGGATACGCAGTATTTT. This encodes CAISESGVDTQYF.

V and J are TRBV4-1 and TRBJ2-5; D may be TRBD2 (6 bases). Trimming stripped 0 bases from V and 5 bases from J, with 16 bases between. The CDR3 is made up of 16 amino acids. The germline CDR1 and CDR2 sequences are MGHRA and YSYEKL. CDR3 amino acids: CASSQEWRGAPETQYF. Here the CDR3 DNA reads TGCGCCAGCAGCCAAGAATGGCGGGGAGCCCCCGAGACCCAGTACTTC.

The chain carries TRBV10-1 and TRBJ2-7; 9 bases fit TRBD2. V lost 5 bases to trimming and J lost 6 bases; unmatched junction nucleotides: 5. Germline lookup yields CDR1 WNHNN and CDR2 SYGVQD (reference sequence). This CDR3 spans 13 amino acids. The CDR3 protein is CASSSREGAEQYF. The CDR3 nucleotides are TGCGCCAGCAGTTCGCGGGAGGGCGCCGAGCAGTACTTC.

This sequence joins TRBV7-8 and TRBJ2-1, with D perhaps matching TRBD2 (7 bases). The CDR3 has 16 amino acids. Germline V gene data show CDR1 as SGHVS and CDR2 as FQNEAQ. Trimming shortened V by 1 base and J by 7 bases, and 17 bases separated the two germline ends. CDR3 amino acids: CASSLVTSPQGNEQFF. In nucleotides, the CDR3 is TGTGCCAGCAGCTTAGTGACTAGCCCACAGGGTAATGAGCAGTTCTTC.

The chain recombines TRBV15 with TRBJ2-7; D unresolved. Deletions cut 3 bases from V and 2 bases from J, with 14 bases between. The CDR3 length is 15 residues. The germline V gene has CDR1 LNHNV and CDR2 YYDKDF (reference sequence). CDR3 amino acids: CATSRGTFPTYEQYF. The CDR3 nucleotides are TGTGCCACCAGCAGGGGTACTTTCCCAACCTACGAGCAGTACTTC.

V and J are TRBV4-1 and TRBJ1-1; 8 bases are shared with TRBD1. The CDR3 sequence is 15 residues long. From germline, CDR1 is MGHRA and CDR2 YSYEKL. J lost 8 bases, V lost 0 bases, and 8 bases had no gene match. The CDR3 is CASSQDSNRGVEAFF. For the CDR3, the DNA is TGCGCCAGCAGCCAAGATAGTAACAGGGGGGTGGAAGCTTTCTTT.

This rearrangement joins TRBV30 to TRBJ2-7; weak D call: TRBD1 (6 bases). CDR1 GTSNPN and CDR2 SVGIG come from the germline V gene (reference sequence). The CDR3 runs 10 residues. Trimming pared 5 bases from V and 5 bases from J, leaving 7 bases between. The CDR3 nucleotides are TGTGCCTGGGGGGACAACGAGCAGTACTTC. The encoded protein is CAWGDNEQYF.